This TCR beta chain was identified in a study of PD-L1 blockade in urothelial cancer. Some clones are missing from TCRdb's copy, which holds only in-frame ones; the method was immunoSEQ multiplex PCR. The sample holds under 95,000 clones; roughly 84% are singletons and the top ten take more than 2%. Time point reported: pretreatment peripheral blood. Per the germline V gene, CDR1 is SGHTA and CDR2 is FQGTGA. This CDR3 region has 16 residues. The V and J ends lost 4 bases and 6 bases respectively, with 18 bases between them. The sample consisted of PBMCs, taken around atezolizumab (anti-PD-L1) treatment. This receptor was taken from a man aged 55 to 70 with urothelial cancer. The chain combines TRBV7-3 with TRBJ2-2, with D possibly matching TRBD1 (5 bases). In nucleotides, the CDR3 is TGTGCCAGCAGCTCCCCCACGGCAGGGAAAGCCGGGGAGCTGTTTTTT. This codes for CASSSPTAGKAGELFF.